Listed below are T cell receptor beta chains from one sample, sequenced in a study of shared clonotypes between healthy human individuals. Clones were sequenced by immunoSEQ multiplex PCR, and TCRdb holds only the in-frame ones, with some missing. Of some 2,400,000 clones in the sample, almost 96% are singletons; the top ten hold 0.1% to 0.15%. The sequenced material came from naive CD4+ T cells sorted from blood. Source of these receptors: a man aged 18 to 30 in good health. The CDR3 runs from the conserved cysteine through the conserved F or W. The D gene is left open where the match is weak. Some rows have no size entry. The others give once, few or many, or a class for an expanded clone.

d_call	v_call	clone_size	j_call	cdr3_nt	cdr3_aa
-	TRBV4-3	-	TRBJ2-7	TGCGCCAGCAGCCAAGAGTTCCAGTCCACCTACGAGCAGTACTTC	CASSQEFQSTYEQYF
TRBD1	TRBV19	-	TRBJ1-6	TGTGCCAGTAGTAACCTACAGGGGTCCAGGAATTCACCCCTCCACTTT	CASSNLQGSRNSPLHF
-	TRBV11-2	-	TRBJ2-1	TGTGCCAGCGAGAAGTCCTACAATGAGCAGTTCTTC	CASEKSYNEQFF
-	TRBV4-1	-	TRBJ2-7	TGCGCCAGCAGCCCCCGGGACGCGGCCTACGAGCAGTACTTC	CASSPRDAAYEQYF
-	TRBV7-8	-	TRBJ2-5	TGTGCCAGCAGCTTAATTGGTCCAGAGACCCAGTACTTC	CASSLIGPETQYF
-	TRBV6-1	-	TRBJ1-1	TGTGCCAGCAGTGAAAGGGGGTATGACGCTTTCTTT	CASSERGYDAFF
-	TRBV6-5	once	TRBJ2-6	TGTGCCAGCTCGGAAACCTCTGGGGCCAACGTCCTGACTTTC	CASSETSGANVLTF
-	TRBV4-1	-	TRBJ1-4	TGCGCCAGCAGCCACTCAGGGGCTACTAATGAAAAACTGTTTTTT	CASSHSGATNEKLFF
-	TRBV25-1	-	TRBJ2-7	TGTGCCAGCAGTGAGAGTCAAGGCTACGAGCAGTACTTC	CASSESQGYEQYF
-	TRBV7-9	-	TRBJ2-2	TGTGCCAGCAGCTCCTATCTCAGGGAGGTAAACACCGGGGAGCTGTTTTTT	CASSSYLREVNTGELFF
-	TRBV18	-	TRBJ1-5	TGTGCCAGCTCACCCCAAGCGGCTGCGTCGGAGCCCCAGCATTTT	CASSPQAAASEPQHF
TRBD1	TRBV28	-	TRBJ1-5	TGTGCCAGCAGTCCTACCACAGGGGCCAGGAGTCAGCCCCAGCATTTT	CASSPTTGARSQPQHF
TRBD2	TRBV4-3	once	TRBJ2-1	TGCGCCAGCAGCCAAGGGGCTAGCGGGAGCTCCTACAATGAGCAGTTCTTC	CASSQGASGSSYNEQFF
-	TRBV5-1	-	TRBJ2-5	TGCGCCAGCAGTTTTGGGGGGCCCGGAGAGACCCAGTACTTC	CASSFGGPGETQYF
TRBD2	TRBV5-1	few	TRBJ2-1	TGCGCCAGCAGCTGGTCGACTAGCGGGGGGACCAATGAGCAGTTCTTC	CASSWSTSGGTNEQFF
-	TRBV28	once	TRBJ1-2	TGTGCCAGCAGTTTTAGGACGGCTATCTATGGCTACACCTTC	CASSFRTAIYGYTF
-	TRBV5-1	-	TRBJ1-2	TGCGCCAGCTCGGCAATCACCGACTATGGCTACACCTTC	CASSAITDYGYTF
-	TRBV19	-	TRBJ1-3	TGTGCCAGTAGTGTAACACCCGGAAACACCATATATTTT	CASSVTPGNTIYF
-	TRBV6-1	-	TRBJ1-3	TGTGCCAGCAGTTCGGCGGGTTCTGGAAACACCATATATTTT	CASSSAGSGNTIYF
-	TRBV28	-	TRBJ1-2	TGTGCCAGCAGTTCGGACACGACCGCCTCTAACTATGGCTACACCTTC	CASSSDTTASNYGYTF
-	TRBV5-6	-	TRBJ1-1	TGTGCCAGCAGCTTGAGGGGGATGAACACTGAAGCTTTCTTT	CASSLRGMNTEAFF
-	TRBV10-3	-	TRBJ1-1	TGTGCCATCAATTCGGGATCAGGGGTCTCTGAAGCTTTCTTT	CAINSGSGVSEAFF
-	TRBV4-3	-	TRBJ2-1	TGCGCCAGCAGCCCTACCTTGGACGGGACCTACAATGAGCAGTTCTTC	CASSPTLDGTYNEQFF
-	TRBV5-1	-	TRBJ2-5	TGCGCCAGCAGCCCCGGCAATTCCGGACAAGAGACCCAGTACTTC	CASSPGNSGQETQYF
-	TRBV4-1	-	TRBJ2-4	TGCGCCAGCAGCCGACCCGGTGGGCAGGGAAACATTCAGTACTTC	CASSRPGGQGNIQYF